The rows below give T cell receptor beta chains drawn from one sample of a study of CD8 T cells in ankylosing spondylitis. TCRdb itself ran the 5' RACE reads through MiXCR, one entry per CDR3 protein. The sample lists about 250,000 distinct CDR3 sequences; more than 20% were seen once. The specimen was blood, either unsorted or a sorted T cell fraction (not recorded which). The receptors here all came from a male donor with ankylosing spondylitis or in good health (not recorded which). The CDR3 runs from the conserved cysteine through the conserved F or W. The D gene is left open where the match is weak. Only some rows state a clone size, as once, few, many or a class for expanded clones.

d_gene	v_gene	abundance	j_gene	CDR3nt	CDR3aa
-	TRBV20-1	-	TRBJ1-2	TGCAGTGCTAGGGCGGGCCAGGGCTATGGCTACACCTTC	CSARAGQGYGYTF
-	TRBV29-1	few	TRBJ2-5	TGCAGCGTTGAAGGCCAGGAGTACCAAGAGACCCAGTACTTC	CSVEGQEYQETQYF
-	TRBV7-2	-	TRBJ2-1	TGTGCCAGCAGCTGGGAGCGTCGGGATGAGCAGTTCTTC	CASSWERRDEQFF
-	TRBV20-1	few	TRBJ2-2	TGCAGTGCTAGACGTCAGGCCGGGGAGCTGTTTTTT	CSARRQAGELFF
TRBD2	TRBV11-2	few	TRBJ2-1	TGTGCCAGCAGGGCGGGGGGGCGCGGGAGTGAGCAGTTCTTC	CASRAGGRGSEQFF
TRBD1	TRBV6-1	-	TRBJ1-2	TGTGCCAGCAGCGACAGGGTGATGTATGGCTACACCTTC	CASSDRVMYGYTF
-	TRBV12-3/TRBV12-4	many	TRBJ2-1	TGTGCCAGCAGTTTACACGGACAGCTCGGGCATGAGCAGTTCTTC	CASSLHGQLGHEQFF
TRBD2	TRBV20-1	many	TRBJ2-3	TGCAGTGCTAGAGATCTTAGCGGGGGCCCAGATACGCAGTATTTT	CSARDLSGGPDTQYF
TRBD1	TRBV24-1	-	TRBJ2-1	TGTGCCACCAGTGATTTTTCGGACAGGGGGAGTACTGAGCAGTTCTTC	CATSDFSDRGSTEQFF
TRBD1	TRBV29-1	-	TRBJ1-1	TGCAGCGTTGAGCTACAGGGGCCTGGTAAAGCTTTCTTT	CSVELQGPGKAFF
-	TRBV2	few	TRBJ2-1	TGTGCCAGCAGAGCCTGGGTACTTACTAACAATGAGCAGTTCTTC	CASRAWVLTNNEQFF
-	TRBV28	-	TRBJ2-3	TGTGCCAGCAGGTATGGTGTCGGGGGCGACACGCAGTATTTT	CASRYGVGGDTQYF
-	TRBV11-2	-	TRBJ2-2	TGTGCCAGCAGCTTAGACGGTGGGGACACCGGGGAGCTGTTTTTT	CASSLDGGDTGELFF
TRBD1	TRBV18	many	TRBJ1-1	TGTGCCAGCTCACAAGGGACAGATACTGAAGCTTTCTTT	CASSQGTDTEAFF
-	TRBV5-1	many	TRBJ2-3	TGCGCCAGCCGATCCGCCACCCACACAGATACGCAGTATTTT	CASRSATHTDTQYF
-	TRBV29-1	many	TRBJ2-5	TGCAGCGTCGACGACCCACTAGGACTAAAAGAGACCCAGTACTTC	CSVDDPLGLKETQYF
TRBD1	TRBV5-1	few	TRBJ2-2	TGCGCCAGCAGCCTAAGGACAGGGGAAACCGGGGAGCTGTTTTTT	CASSLRTGETGELFF
TRBD2	TRBV20-1	-	TRBJ2-5	TGCAGTGCCCAGCGGGGGGGCAGGGAGACCCAGTACTTC	CSAQRGGRETQYF
TRBD2	TRBV6-6	-	TRBJ2-5	TGTGCCAGCAGTGATCCTCGGGGGGGCGTAGAGACCCAGTACTTC	CASSDPRGGVETQYF
-	TRBV27	many	TRBJ2-7	TGTGCCAGCACCAACCCCCACAACGACGTATTGATCTCCTACGAGCAGTACTTC	CASTNPHNDVLISYEQYF
-	TRBV20-1	many	TRBJ2-5	TGCAGTATCCGCCAGGGAGAGACCCAGTACTTC	CSIRQGETQYF
-	TRBV28	few	TRBJ2-3	TGTGCCAGCGACCTGATGGGGGGGCCGTCCACAGATACGCAGTATTTT	CASDLMGGPSTDTQYF
-	TRBV2	-	TRBJ2-3	TGTGCCAGCAGTGTACCCCATCACTCAGATACGCAGTATTTT	CASSVPHHSDTQYF
-	TRBV6-1	-	TRBJ2-3	TGTGCCAGCAGGAGCACCGGGTCCTCGGGTTTCCGGTATTTT	CASRSTGSSGFRYF
-	TRBV12-3/TRBV12-4	few	TRBJ2-1	TGTGCCAGCAGTCGTCATGAGGGGAATGAGCAGTTCTTC	CASSRHEGNEQFF
TRBD1	TRBV7-9	many	TRBJ1-2	TGTGCCAGCAGCTCCGCCCGGGACAGGGCTTTCTATGGCTACACCTTC	CASSSARDRAFYGYTF
TRBD1	TRBV5-6	-	TRBJ2-2	TGTGCCAGCAGCTCAGACAGGGGGCAGACCGGGGAGCTGTTTTTT	CASSSDRGQTGELFF
TRBD2	TRBV7-8	-	TRBJ2-7	TGTGCCAGCAGCCATACTAGCGACCTCTCCTACGAGCAGTACTTC	CASSHTSDLSYEQYF
-	TRBV12-3/TRBV12-4	-	TRBJ2-5	TGTGCCAGCTGCCGGGCAATTACCGGGACATCCCAAGAGACCCAGTACTTC	CASCRAITGTSQETQYF
-	TRBV29-1	many	TRBJ2-1	TGCAGCGTTGTCGGTCGGCAGGGAGCCAATGAGCAGTTCTTC	CSVVGRQGANEQFF
-	TRBV20-1	many	TRBJ2-7	TGCAGTGCGCCCGCCGGTGGCTCCTACGAGCAGTACTTC	CSAPAGGSYEQYF
-	TRBV20-1	few	TRBJ1-1	TGCAGTGCTATTCGTACTAGCACTGAAGCTTTCTTT	CSAIRTSTEAFF
-	TRBV20-1	-	TRBJ1-2	TGCAGTGCTAGGAGGCAGGGGCCCTATGGCTACACCTTC	CSARRQGPYGYTF
TRBD2	TRBV28	-	TRBJ2-3	TGTGCCAGCAGTCCTGGGAGTAGCGGGCCCGCTGCTAGCACAGATACGCAGTATTTT	CASSPGSSGPAASTDTQYF
TRBD1	TRBV12-3/TRBV12-4	-	TRBJ1-2	TGTGCCAGCAGTGTACAGGGGGCCGGGTATGGCTACACCTTC	CASSVQGAGYGYTF
TRBD1	TRBV10-1	many	TRBJ2-1	TGCGCCAGCAGTTTTAGACAGGGGGCTTTCAATGAGCAGTTCTTC	CASSFRQGAFNEQFF
-	TRBV29-1	few	TRBJ1-1	TGCAGCCTCCGACGGAAACTAGGCACTGAAGCTTTCTTT	CSLRRKLGTEAFF
-	TRBV12-3/TRBV12-4	many	TRBJ2-2	TGTGCCAGCAGTTTCGAGTTGGCGGCAGCGAACACCGGGGAGCTGTTTTTT	CASSFELAAANTGELFF
-	TRBV9	many	TRBJ1-1	TGTGCCAGCAGCGTAGGACAGCAGAACACTGAAGCTTTCTTT	CASSVGQQNTEAFF
-	TRBV20-1	-	TRBJ2-2	TGCAGTGCTAGCACGGACAGTTACACCGGGGAGCTGTTTTTT	CSASTDSYTGELFF
TRBD1	TRBV4-2	-	TRBJ2-2	TGTGCCAGCAGCCCCTGGACAGGGGAGGGCTCCGGGGAGCTGTTTTTT	CASSPWTGEGSGELFF
-	TRBV2	-	TRBJ1-3	TGTGCCAGTTTTCTTTCTTCTCAGAAGGTATATTTT	CASFLSSQKVYF
-	TRBV29-1	-	TRBJ2-7	TGCAGCGACCGGACTGTGGGAGTCTACGAGCAGTACTTC	CSDRTVGVYEQYF
-	TRBV3-1	-	TRBJ1-5	TGTGCCAGCAGCCCGGAGAGTTGGACTCAGCCCCAGCATTTT	CASSPESWTQPQHF
-	TRBV6-5	few	TRBJ1-5	TGTGCCAGCAGTTACACCCAGTATAGCAATCAGCCCCAGCATTTT	CASSYTQYSNQPQHF
-	TRBV10-3	many	TRBJ1-3	TGTGCCATTGAGGGGGGCTCTGGAAACACCATATATTTT	CAIEGGSGNTIYF
-	TRBV20-1	many	TRBJ1-2	TGCAGTGCTAGAGCGATCGGGCTAGCTGGCTACACCTTC	CSARAIGLAGYTF
-	TRBV11-2	many	TRBJ2-2	TGTGCCAGCAGCTTGGAGGTTAACACCGGGGAGCTGTTTTTT	CASSLEVNTGELFF
-	TRBV9	-	TRBJ2-5	TGTGCCAGCAGCGTAGCCCCCGCTAGCCGGGAGACCCAGTACTTC	CASSVAPASRETQYF
TRBD1	TRBV27	-	TRBJ1-2	TGTGCCAGCAGGAGTGGCGGACAGGGCCATGGCTACACCTTC	CASRSGGQGHGYTF
-	TRBV12-3/TRBV12-4	-	TRBJ1-6	TGTGCCAGCAGTCCGAGACAAGGATCACCCCTCCACTTT	CASSPRQGSPLHF
-	TRBV10-3	few	TRBJ2-5	TGTGCCATCAGTGAGTCGTCGTCGGGAGAGACCCAGTACTTC	CAISESSSGETQYF
-	TRBV7-3	-	TRBJ2-3	TGTGCCAGCAGCTTTAGTACCAACACAGATACGCAGTATTTT	CASSFSTNTDTQYF
-	TRBV29-1	few	TRBJ1-5	TGCAGCGTTGAACCCCGGGACTCCCGAGGGCGTTATCAGCCCCAGCATTTT	CSVEPRDSRGRYQPQHF
TRBD1	TRBV20-1	many	TRBJ2-7	TGCAGTGCTGAAATACCGGGACAGAAGACTTGGCAGTACTTC	CSAEIPGQKTWQYF
-	TRBV29-1	few	TRBJ1-2	TGCAGCGCCGTGGGGGGGTTCTATGGCTACACCTTC	CSAVGGFYGYTF
TRBD2	TRBV20-1	few	TRBJ2-3	TGCAGTGCTAGAGCCGGATTTAGCGGGGGGGCAGATACGCAGTATTTT	CSARAGFSGGADTQYF
-	TRBV20-1	many	TRBJ2-5	TGCAGTTGGATCTTTTCGATCCAACCAGGGACCCAGTACTTC	CSWIFSIQPGTQYF
TRBD1	TRBV6-6	few	TRBJ2-7	TGTGCCAGCACGCCGGACAGGGGGTACGAGCAGTACTTC	CASTPDRGYEQYF
-	TRBV12-3/TRBV12-4	once	TRBJ2-1	TGTGCCAGCAGTTTTGGGACGGTCTCCTACAATGAGCAGTTCTTC	CASSFGTVSYNEQFF